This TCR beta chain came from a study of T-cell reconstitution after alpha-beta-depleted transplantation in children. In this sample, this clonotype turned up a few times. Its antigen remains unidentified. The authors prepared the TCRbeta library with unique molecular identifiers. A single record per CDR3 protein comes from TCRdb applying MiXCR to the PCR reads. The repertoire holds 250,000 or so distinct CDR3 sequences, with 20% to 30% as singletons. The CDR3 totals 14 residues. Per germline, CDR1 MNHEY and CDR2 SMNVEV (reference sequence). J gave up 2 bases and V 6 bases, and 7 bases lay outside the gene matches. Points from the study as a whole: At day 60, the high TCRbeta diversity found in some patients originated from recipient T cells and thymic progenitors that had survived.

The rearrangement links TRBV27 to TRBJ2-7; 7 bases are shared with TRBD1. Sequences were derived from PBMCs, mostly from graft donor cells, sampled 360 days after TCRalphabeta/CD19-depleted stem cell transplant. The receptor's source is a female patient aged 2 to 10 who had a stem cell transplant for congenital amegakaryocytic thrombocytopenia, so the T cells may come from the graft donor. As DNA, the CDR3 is TGTGCCAGCAGCCCTACGACAGGGACCTACGAGCAGTACTTC. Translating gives CASSPTTGTYEQYF.